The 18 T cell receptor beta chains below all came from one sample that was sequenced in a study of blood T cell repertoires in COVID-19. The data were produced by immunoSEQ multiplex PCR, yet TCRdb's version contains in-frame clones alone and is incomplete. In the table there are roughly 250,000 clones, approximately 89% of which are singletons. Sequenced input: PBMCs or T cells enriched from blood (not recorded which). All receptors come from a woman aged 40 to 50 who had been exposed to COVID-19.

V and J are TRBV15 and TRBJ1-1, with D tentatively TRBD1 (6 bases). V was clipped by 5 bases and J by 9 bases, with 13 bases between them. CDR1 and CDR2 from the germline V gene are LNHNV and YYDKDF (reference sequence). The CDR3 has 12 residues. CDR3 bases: TGTGCCACCAGCTCAGGGGTTAGTCAAGCTTTCTTT. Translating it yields CATSSGVSQAFF.

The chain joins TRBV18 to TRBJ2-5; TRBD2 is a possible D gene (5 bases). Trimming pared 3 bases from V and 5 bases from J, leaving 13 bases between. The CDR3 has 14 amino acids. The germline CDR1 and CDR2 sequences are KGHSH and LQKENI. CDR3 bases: TGTGCCAGCTCACCCGGGGTTCGGATGGAGACCCAGTACTTC. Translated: CASSPGVRMETQYF.

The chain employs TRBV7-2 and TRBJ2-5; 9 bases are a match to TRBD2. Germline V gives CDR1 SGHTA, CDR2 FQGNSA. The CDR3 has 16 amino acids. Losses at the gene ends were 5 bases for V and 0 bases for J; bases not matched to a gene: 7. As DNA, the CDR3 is TGTGCCAGCAGCCCTGGACTAGCGAGGTACCAAGAGACCCAGTACTTC. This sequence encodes CASSPGLARYQETQYF.

The CDR3 here is CASRGGNNSPLHF. DNA of the CDR3: TGTGCCAGCAGGGGGGGGAATAATTCACCCCTCCACTTT. The rearrangement joins TRBV2 to TRBJ1-6, with a weak D call TRBD1 (5 bases). The CDR3 runs to 13 residues. V gave up 6 bases and J gave up 5 bases, with 8 bases separating them. The germline gives CDR1 SNHLY, CDR2 FYNNEI.

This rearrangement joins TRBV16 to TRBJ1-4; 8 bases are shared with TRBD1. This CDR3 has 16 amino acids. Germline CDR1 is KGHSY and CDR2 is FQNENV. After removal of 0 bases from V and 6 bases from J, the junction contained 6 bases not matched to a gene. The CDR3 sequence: CASSQSGQGAHEKLFF. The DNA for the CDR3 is TGTGCCAGCAGCCAATCGGGCCAGGGGGCGCATGAAAAACTGTTTTTT.

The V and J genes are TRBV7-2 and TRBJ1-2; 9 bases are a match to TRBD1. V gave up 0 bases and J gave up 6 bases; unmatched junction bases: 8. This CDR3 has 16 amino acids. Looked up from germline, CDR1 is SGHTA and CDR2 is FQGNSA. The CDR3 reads CASSLANRGRADGYTF. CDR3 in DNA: TGTGCCAGCAGCTTAGCAAACAGGGGGCGAGCCGATGGCTACACCTTC.

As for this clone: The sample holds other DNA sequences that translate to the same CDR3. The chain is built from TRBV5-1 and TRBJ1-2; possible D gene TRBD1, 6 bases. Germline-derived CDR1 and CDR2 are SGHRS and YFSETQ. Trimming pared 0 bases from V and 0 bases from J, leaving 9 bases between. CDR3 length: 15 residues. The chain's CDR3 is CASSLVGGANYGYTF. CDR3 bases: TGCGCCAGCAGCTTGGTAGGGGGAGCTAACTATGGCTACACCTTC.

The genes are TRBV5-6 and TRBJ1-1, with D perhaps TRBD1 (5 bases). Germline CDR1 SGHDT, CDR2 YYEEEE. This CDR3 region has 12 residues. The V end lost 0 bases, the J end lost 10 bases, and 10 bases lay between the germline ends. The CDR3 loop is CASSLAGSGAFF. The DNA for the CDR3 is TGTGCCAGCAGCTTGGCAGGGTCGGGAGCTTTCTTT.

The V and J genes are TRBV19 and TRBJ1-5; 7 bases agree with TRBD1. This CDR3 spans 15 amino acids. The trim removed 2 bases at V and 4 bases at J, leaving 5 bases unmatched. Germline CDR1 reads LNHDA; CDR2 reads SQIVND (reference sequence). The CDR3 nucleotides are TGTGCCAGTAGTATAAGGACAGGCCCTAATCAGCCCCAGCATTTT. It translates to CASSIRTGPNQPQHF. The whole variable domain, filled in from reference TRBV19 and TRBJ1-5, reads DGGITQSPKYLFRKEGQNVTLSCEQNLNHDAMYWYRQDPGQGLRLIYYSQIVNDFQKGDIAEGYSVSREKKESFPLTVTSAQKNPTAFYLCASSIRTGPNQPQHFGDGTRLSIL.

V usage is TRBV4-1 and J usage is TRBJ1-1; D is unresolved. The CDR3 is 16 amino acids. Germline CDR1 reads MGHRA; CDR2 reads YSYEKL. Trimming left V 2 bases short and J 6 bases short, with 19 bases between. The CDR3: CASSQILGDTYAEAFF. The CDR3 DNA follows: TGCGCCAGCAGCCAAATCTTGGGTGACACATACGCTGAAGCTTTCTTT.

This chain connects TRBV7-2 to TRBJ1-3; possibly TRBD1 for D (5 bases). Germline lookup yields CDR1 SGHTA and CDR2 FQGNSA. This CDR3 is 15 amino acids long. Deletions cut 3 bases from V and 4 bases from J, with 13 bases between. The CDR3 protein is CASSLQTGRGNTIYF. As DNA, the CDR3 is TGTGCCAGCAGCTTGCAAACAGGAAGGGGAAACACCATATATTTT.

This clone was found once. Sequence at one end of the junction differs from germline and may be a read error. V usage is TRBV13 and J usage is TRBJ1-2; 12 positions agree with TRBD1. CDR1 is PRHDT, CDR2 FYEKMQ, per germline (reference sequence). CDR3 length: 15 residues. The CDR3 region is CASRLGTGGSYGYTF. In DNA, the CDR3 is TGTGCCAGCAGGTTAGGGACAGGGGGCTCCTATGGCTACACCTTC.

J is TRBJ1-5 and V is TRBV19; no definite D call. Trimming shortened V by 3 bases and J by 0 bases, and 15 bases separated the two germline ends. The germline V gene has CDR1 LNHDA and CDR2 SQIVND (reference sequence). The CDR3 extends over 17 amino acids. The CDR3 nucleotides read TGTGCCAGTAGTATTTGGGCTGCGCAGAATAGCAATCAGCCCCAGCATTTT. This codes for CASSIWAAQNSNQPQHF.

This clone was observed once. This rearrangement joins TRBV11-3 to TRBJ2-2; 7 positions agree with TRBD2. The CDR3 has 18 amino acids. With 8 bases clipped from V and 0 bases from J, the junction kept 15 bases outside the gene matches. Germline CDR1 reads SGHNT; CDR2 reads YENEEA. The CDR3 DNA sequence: TGTGCCAGCGCCAATGGGGAGGGTCGAAGGGCGAACACCGGGGAGCTGTTTTTT. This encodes CASANGEGRRANTGELFF.

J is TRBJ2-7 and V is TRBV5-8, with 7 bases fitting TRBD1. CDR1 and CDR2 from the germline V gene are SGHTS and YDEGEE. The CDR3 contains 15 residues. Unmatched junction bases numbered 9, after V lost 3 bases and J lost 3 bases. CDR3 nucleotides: TGTGCCAGCAGCTCCTCGACAGGGAGTTACTACGAGCAGTACTTC. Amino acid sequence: CASSSSTGSYYEQYF.

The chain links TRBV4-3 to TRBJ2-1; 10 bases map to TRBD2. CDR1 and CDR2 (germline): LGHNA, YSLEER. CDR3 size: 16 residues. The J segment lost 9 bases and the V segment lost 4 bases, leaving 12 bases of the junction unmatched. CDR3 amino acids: CASSPTGLAGASEQFF. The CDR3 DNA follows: TGCGCCAGCAGCCCAACGGGCCTAGCGGGAGCAAGTGAGCAGTTCTTC.

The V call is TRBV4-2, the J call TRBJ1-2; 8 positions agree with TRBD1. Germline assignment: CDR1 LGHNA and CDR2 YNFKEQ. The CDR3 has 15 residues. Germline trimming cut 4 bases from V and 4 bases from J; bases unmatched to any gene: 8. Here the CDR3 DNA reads TGTGCCAGCAGCCCGAGGGACAGGACGTCCTATGGCTACACCTTC. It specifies CASSPRDRTSYGYTF.

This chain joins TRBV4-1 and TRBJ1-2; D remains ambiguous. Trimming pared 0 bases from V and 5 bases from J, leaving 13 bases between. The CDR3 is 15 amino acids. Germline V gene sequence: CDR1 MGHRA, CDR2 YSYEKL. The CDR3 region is CASSQDGQVLYGYTF. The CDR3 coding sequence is TGCGCCAGCAGCCAAGACGGCCAGGTTCTTTATGGCTACACCTTC.